This T cell receptor (beta chain) was profiled in a study of identifying expanded T cells in peripheral blood. Study results and limitations: Approximately two-week clone count variance significantly increased as total template count grew. Differentially abundant clones: 0.95 to 1.5 between replicates, around 16 at 2 to 3 weeks, under 25 at four.

CDR3 size: 16 residues. Germline-derived CDR1 and CDR2 are MGHRA and YSYEKL. With V trimmed by 4 bases and J by 5 bases, 8 bases remained unmatched. Repertoires were generated with immunoSEQ multiplex PCR, while TCRdb's copy carries only in-frame clones and drops some. The data hold 120,000 or so clones, with about 80% observed a single time. A note on this clone: Its antigen is as yet unknown.

Collection occurred without any documented infections or immune events in donors. Material for sequencing was blood. This clonotype was obtained from a person aged 18 to 75 in good health. The chain recombines TRBV4-1 with TRBJ2-1, with 10 bases that match TRBD1. The CDR3 DNA sequence: TGCGCCAGCAGCCCCTCCGGGACAGGGGTCAACAATGAGCAGTTCTTC. It translates to CASSPSGTGVNNEQFF.